This T cell receptor (beta chain) was sequenced for a study of vaccination and CD4 T cells after COVID-19. A remark on this clonotype: The antigen is undetermined.

The assay that was used to sequence DNA from cultured CD4+ T cells was the Oncomine TCR Beta short-read assay. Investigators obtained genomic DNA by extraction from cultured CD4+ T cells. MiXCR, applied by TCRdb to the PCR reads, yields one record per CDR3 protein. Among 8,500 to 9,500 distinct CDR3 sequences listed, approximately 34% were seen once. Sample treatment: roughly 11-day PBMC culture with coronavirus spike peptide pools or control peptides (ViraFEST assay). The unexposed donor provided CD4+ T cells, which were taken before the COVID-19 pandemic (2011-2018). Each well received around 1.8 million PBMCs, cultured with approximately 9 IU/ml IL-2 and 8 to 10 ug/ml peptide pools. A negative selection step was used to isolate CD4+ T cells once culture had run for approximately eleven days. The sample comprised CD4+ T cells from blood, cultured in vitro. The TCR was taken from a human donor in good health.

In DNA form, the CDR3 reads TGTGCCAGCAGCCCCCTGGTGAAAATGAACACTGAAGCTTTCTTT. It is translated as CASSPLVKMNTEAFF. The genes are TRBV6-1 and TRBJ1-1, with D unclear. V was trimmed by 6 bases and J by 0 bases, leaving 14 bases between them. In germline, CDR1 is MNHNS, CDR2 SASEGT. The CDR3 length is 15 residues.